These T cell receptor beta chains were read from a single sample in a study of T-cell memory formation after mild COVID-19. TCRdb reprocessed the 5' RACE reads with MiXCR, giving one entry per CDR3 protein. The sample shows hundreds of thousands of distinct CDR3 sequences, approximately 16% of them seen only once. Sequencing was performed on PBMCs or a T cell subset sorted from them (not recorded which). The receptors here all came from a man between 18 and 29 years old who had mild COVID-19 (a few samples of this study predate the infection). Cell type and time point are not known. CDR3s include the opening cysteine and the closing phenylalanine or tryptophan. Fields, in order: clone size, V gene, J gene, D gene, CDR3 protein, CDR3 DNA. The D gene is left open where the match is weak. Part of the rows lack a size; the others show once, few, many or a class for expanded clones.

abundance: once; v_gene: TRBV29-1; j_gene: TRBJ2-1; d_gene: -; CDR3aa: CSVEAFTLGQFF; CDR3nt: TGCAGCGTTGAAGCCTTTACCCTGGGGCAGTTCTTC
abundance: few; v_gene: TRBV4-3; j_gene: TRBJ2-1; d_gene: -; CDR3aa: CASSQDEAGTYNEQFF; CDR3nt: TGCGCCAGCAGCCAAGACGAGGCGGGGACCTACAATGAGCAGTTCTTC
abundance: -; v_gene: TRBV9; j_gene: TRBJ1-4; d_gene: -; CDR3aa: CASSVEEGVNEKLFF; CDR3nt: TGTGCCAGCAGCGTAGAGGAAGGGGTAAATGAAAAACTGTTTTTT
abundance: few; v_gene: TRBV7-2; j_gene: TRBJ2-3; d_gene: -; CDR3aa: CASSLELVRVLSTDTQYF; CDR3nt: TGTGCCAGCAGCTTAGAGCTTGTTCGAGTCCTTAGCACAGATACGCAGTATTTT
abundance: few; v_gene: TRBV7-2; j_gene: TRBJ1-5; d_gene: TRBD1; CDR3aa: CASSRQGFGNQPQHF; CDR3nt: TGTGCCAGCAGCCGACAGGGGTTCGGCAATCAGCCCCAGCATTTT
abundance: few; v_gene: TRBV6-6; j_gene: TRBJ1-6; d_gene: -; CDR3aa: CASSRDRAGSPLHF; CDR3nt: TGTGCCAGCAGCCGGGACCGCGCGGGTTCACCCCTCCACTTT
abundance: -; v_gene: TRBV6-5; j_gene: TRBJ1-5; d_gene: TRBD1; CDR3aa: CASSPDRPGPQHF; CDR3nt: TGTGCCAGCAGTCCGGACAGGCCGGGGCCCCAGCATTTT
abundance: -; v_gene: TRBV29-1; j_gene: TRBJ2-3; d_gene: -; CDR3aa: CSVSTASLATDTQYF; CDR3nt: TGCAGCGTTTCGACAGCATCTCTAGCAACAGATACGCAGTATTTT
abundance: -; v_gene: TRBV12-3/TRBV12-4; j_gene: TRBJ1-6; d_gene: -; CDR3aa: CASSSSGVLSSPLHF; CDR3nt: TGTGCCAGCAGTTCCAGCGGGGTACTTAGTTCACCCCTCCACTTT
abundance: few; v_gene: TRBV24-1; j_gene: TRBJ1-2; d_gene: -; CDR3aa: CATSDQGGGYTF; CDR3nt: TGTGCCACCAGTGACCAAGGCGGAGGCTACACCTTC
abundance: few; v_gene: TRBV11-2; j_gene: TRBJ2-2; d_gene: TRBD2; CDR3aa: CASSSIAGGRTGELFF; CDR3nt: TGTGCCAGCAGCTCAATAGCGGGGGGACGCACCGGGGAGCTGTTTTTT
abundance: few; v_gene: TRBV6-2/TRBV6-3; j_gene: TRBJ2-3; d_gene: -; CDR3aa: CASKSATDTQYF; CDR3nt: TGTGCCAGCAAATCGGCGACGGATACGCAGTATTTT
abundance: -; v_gene: TRBV4-2; j_gene: TRBJ2-2; d_gene: -; CDR3aa: CASSQGLGEIAGELFF; CDR3nt: TGTGCCAGCAGCCAAGGTCTGGGGGAGATTGCCGGGGAGCTGTTTTTT
abundance: -; v_gene: TRBV5-1; j_gene: TRBJ2-5; d_gene: -; CDR3aa: CASSLMQVEETQYF; CDR3nt: TGCGCCAGCAGCTTGATGCAGGTGGAAGAGACCCAGTACTTC
abundance: -; v_gene: TRBV10-3; j_gene: TRBJ1-4; d_gene: TRBD1; CDR3aa: CAISPGQGHFQLFF; CDR3nt: TGTGCCATCAGCCCTGGACAGGGGCACTTTCAGCTGTTTTTT
abundance: few; v_gene: TRBV12-3/TRBV12-4; j_gene: TRBJ2-1; d_gene: TRBD1; CDR3aa: CASSLAPGGVEQFF; CDR3nt: TGTGCCAGCAGTTTAGCGCCAGGGGGCGTTGAGCAGTTCTTC
abundance: -; v_gene: TRBV9; j_gene: TRBJ1-2; d_gene: -; CDR3aa: CASTTGFNYGYTF; CDR3nt: TGTGCCAGCACTACAGGATTCAACTATGGCTACACCTTC
abundance: -; v_gene: TRBV4-2; j_gene: TRBJ2-5; d_gene: TRBD1; CDR3aa: CASSQTGGGETQYF; CDR3nt: TGTGCCAGCAGCCAGACAGGGGGTGGGGAGACCCAGTACTTC
abundance: -; v_gene: TRBV27; j_gene: TRBJ2-3; d_gene: TRBD2; CDR3aa: CASRAHGGALDTQYF; CDR3nt: TGTGCCAGCAGGGCCCACGGGGGGGCCTTGGATACGCAGTATTTT
abundance: -; v_gene: TRBV7-2; j_gene: TRBJ1-1; d_gene: -; CDR3aa: CASRILLGGYTEAFF; CDR3nt: TGTGCCAGCAGAATACTTTTGGGCGGGTACACTGAAGCTTTCTTT
abundance: -; v_gene: TRBV2; j_gene: TRBJ2-5; d_gene: TRBD1; CDR3aa: CASSEDRGRTQYF; CDR3nt: TGTGCCAGCAGTGAAGACAGGGGCAGGACCCAGTACTTC
abundance: -; v_gene: TRBV7-8; j_gene: TRBJ2-6; d_gene: -; CDR3aa: CASSLGTVASGANVLTF; CDR3nt: TGTGCCAGCAGCCTCGGGACCGTCGCCTCTGGGGCCAACGTCCTGACTTTC
abundance: -; v_gene: TRBV27; j_gene: TRBJ1-2; d_gene: TRBD1; CDR3aa: CASSTLGGGGSGYTF; CDR3nt: TGTGCCAGCAGTACGCTTGGGGGAGGGGGCTCCGGCTACACCTTC
abundance: few; v_gene: TRBV25-1; j_gene: TRBJ2-2; d_gene: -; CDR3aa: CASSESGWGIGTGVDTGELFF; CDR3nt: TGTGCCAGCAGTGAATCCGGCTGGGGGATAGGGACGGGCGTTGACACCGGGGAGCTGTTTTTT
abundance: few; v_gene: TRBV5-1; j_gene: TRBJ1-5; d_gene: -; CDR3aa: CASSLGSGRGQPQHF; CDR3nt: TGCGCCAGCAGCTTGGGCTCGGGACGGGGGCAGCCCCAGCATTTT
abundance: -; v_gene: TRBV18; j_gene: TRBJ2-5; d_gene: TRBD2; CDR3aa: CASSRSSGVQETQYF; CDR3nt: TGTGCCAGCTCACGCTCTAGCGGGGTCCAAGAGACCCAGTACTTC
abundance: -; v_gene: TRBV20-1; j_gene: TRBJ1-1; d_gene: -; CDR3aa: CSASWTGGTEAFF; CDR3nt: TGCAGTGCTAGCTGGACGGGTGGAACTGAAGCTTTCTTT
abundance: few; v_gene: TRBV11-3; j_gene: TRBJ2-1; d_gene: -; CDR3aa: CASSGEDNEQFF; CDR3nt: TGTGCCAGCAGCGGAGAAGACAATGAGCAGTTCTTC
abundance: few; v_gene: TRBV5-1; j_gene: TRBJ2-5; d_gene: TRBD2; CDR3aa: CASSKERGETQYF; CDR3nt: TGCGCCAGCAGTAAAGAGCGGGGAGAGACCCAGTACTTC
abundance: -; v_gene: TRBV5-1; j_gene: TRBJ2-1; d_gene: -; CDR3aa: CASSLRDATLNEQFF; CDR3nt: TGCGCCAGCAGTCTCCGGGACGCCACCCTCAATGAGCAGTTCTTC
abundance: -; v_gene: TRBV4-1; j_gene: TRBJ2-5; d_gene: TRBD2; CDR3aa: CASSSDGGTTQSSGFQETQYF; CDR3nt: TGCGCCAGCAGCTCAGATGGAGGGACTACTCAATCCAGTGGGTTCCAAGAGACCCAGTACTTC
abundance: -; v_gene: TRBV7-2; j_gene: TRBJ1-3; d_gene: TRBD1; CDR3aa: CASSADRVRSGNTIYF; CDR3nt: TGTGCCAGCAGCGCTGACAGGGTACGCTCTGGAAACACCATATATTTT
abundance: -; v_gene: TRBV2; j_gene: TRBJ1-2; d_gene: -; CDR3aa: CASSEVGRYTF; CDR3nt: TGTGCCAGCAGTGAAGTGGGCCGCTACACCTTC
abundance: -; v_gene: TRBV9; j_gene: TRBJ1-5; d_gene: TRBD1; CDR3aa: CASSVGSGTGYQPQHF; CDR3nt: TGTGCCAGCAGCGTAGGATCGGGGACAGGATATCAGCCCCAGCATTTT
abundance: many; v_gene: TRBV6-2/TRBV6-3; j_gene: TRBJ2-5; d_gene: -; CDR3aa: CASSPGLETQYF; CDR3nt: TGTGCCAGCAGCCCCGGACTGGAGACCCAGTACTTC
abundance: -; v_gene: TRBV14; j_gene: TRBJ1-2; d_gene: -; CDR3aa: CASSQVGLGYTF; CDR3nt: TGTGCCAGCAGCCAAGTGGGGCTCGGCTACACCTTC
abundance: -; v_gene: TRBV7-2; j_gene: TRBJ1-6; d_gene: -; CDR3aa: CASSLEQGLPPLHF; CDR3nt: TGTGCCAGCAGCTTAGAACAGGGTCTGCCACCCCTCCACTTT
abundance: -; v_gene: TRBV3-1; j_gene: TRBJ2-1; d_gene: TRBD2; CDR3aa: CASSQDLGGVLLREFF; CDR3nt: TGTGCCAGCAGCCAAGATCTCGGGGGGGTCCTACTCCGGGAGTTCTTC
abundance: many; v_gene: TRBV11-2; j_gene: TRBJ2-1; d_gene: -; CDR3aa: CASSLGVGSYNEQFF; CDR3nt: TGTGCCAGCAGCTTAGGAGTGGGCTCCTACAATGAGCAGTTCTTC
abundance: few; v_gene: TRBV11-2; j_gene: TRBJ1-6; d_gene: -; CDR3aa: CASSLVSEPWDNSPLHF; CDR3nt: TGTGCCAGCAGCTTAGTTTCAGAACCCTGGGATAATTCACCCCTCCACTTT
abundance: -; v_gene: TRBV29-1; j_gene: TRBJ2-1; d_gene: TRBD1; CDR3aa: CSVAGTGYFDEQFF; CDR3nt: TGCAGCGTCGCCGGGACAGGGTATTTCGATGAGCAGTTCTTC